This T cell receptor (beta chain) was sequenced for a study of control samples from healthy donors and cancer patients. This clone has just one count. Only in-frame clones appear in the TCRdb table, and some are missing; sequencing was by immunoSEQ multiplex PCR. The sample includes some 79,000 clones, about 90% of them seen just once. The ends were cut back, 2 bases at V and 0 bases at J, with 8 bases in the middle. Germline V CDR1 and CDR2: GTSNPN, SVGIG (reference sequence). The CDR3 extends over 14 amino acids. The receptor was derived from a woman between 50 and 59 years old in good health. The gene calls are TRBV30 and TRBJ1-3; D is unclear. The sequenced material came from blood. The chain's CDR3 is CAWSSGNSGNTIYF. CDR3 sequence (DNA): TGTGCCTGGAGTTCGGGGAACTCTGGAAACACCATATATTTT.